This T cell receptor (beta chain) emerged from a study of blood T cell repertoires in COVID-19. Overall study context: The origin of the acute and convalescent COVID-19 samples was the United States, Italy and Spain.

Original handling: For nucleated cells, counts were estimated from reference gene primer amplification. Repertoires were generated with immunoSEQ multiplex PCR, while TCRdb's copy carries only in-frame clones and drops some. V and J calls and clone size follow that table, whereas D and trimming were derived from the DNA. The sample holds around 60,000 clones, roughly 88% seen once. CDR3 size: 12 residues. Deletions cut 6 bases from V and 7 bases from J, with 9 bases between. Per germline, CDR1 SGHAT and CDR2 FQNNGV. This sequence originates from a man in his fifties with active COVID-19. The sequenced sample was peripheral blood. This chain joins TRBV11-2 and TRBJ1-4; no firm D call. The CDR3, as DNA: TGTGCCAGCAGGTCCTCCCGTGAAAAACTGTTTTTT. The encoded protein is CASRSSREKLFF. The whole variable domain, filled in from reference TRBV11-2 and TRBJ1-4, reads EAGVAQSPRYKIIEKRQSVAFWCNPISGHATLYWYQQILGQGPKLLIQFQNNGVVDDSQLPKDRFSAERLKGVDSTLKIQPAKLEDSAVYLCASRSSREKLFFGSGTQLSVL.